This is a list of T cell receptor beta chains from one sample in a study of STAT5B mutations in CD4+ large granular lymphocyte leukemia. Sequenced by immunoSEQ multiplex PCR; TCRdb stores in-frame clones only, minus some. The profile shows approximately 33,000 clones, 69% of them singletons. The sequencing sample was made of CD4+ T cells from blood buffy coats. These receptors were collected from a human donor in good health. CDR3s include the opening cysteine and the closing phenylalanine or tryptophan. A D gene is named only where the DNA matches it firmly. Some rows have no size entry. The others give once, few or many, or a class for an expanded clone.

TRBJ1-2 | once | TRBV15 | - | CATSRAARAGYGYTF | TGTGCCACCAGCAGGGCTGCGAGGGCGGGCTATGGCTACACCTTC
TRBJ1-2 | - | TRBV6-5 | TRBD1 | CASRIQGRNGYTF | TGTGCCAGCAGGATACAGGGGAGGAATGGCTACACCTTC
TRBJ2-6 | - | TRBV5-4 | - | CASSPLASGANVLTF | TGTGCCAGCAGCCCCTTAGCCTCTGGGGCCAACGTCCTGACTTTC
TRBJ1-2 | - | TRBV19 | TRBD1 | CASSRAGQAINYGYTF | TGTGCCAGTAGTAGAGCCGGACAGGCGATTAACTATGGCTACACCTTC
TRBJ1-6 | few | TRBV2 | TRBD1 | CASGVDRGNSPLHF | TGTGCCAGTGGGGTAGACAGGGGAAATTCACCCCTCCACTTT
TRBJ1-5 | - | TRBV19 | - | CASSKQRNQPQHF | TGTGCCAGTAGTAAACAGAGAAATCAGCCCCAGCATTTT
TRBJ2-7 | - | TRBV5-1 | - | CASSLGGGDEQYF | TGCGCCAGCAGCTTGGGGGGGGGCGACGAGCAGTACTTC
TRBJ1-6 | - | TRBV6-5 | - | CASSSGTRGASPLHF | TGTGCCAGCAGTTCCGGCACCCGGGGAGCTTCACCCCTCCACTTT
TRBJ2-5 | - | TRBV12-5 | TRBD1 | CASGLTGGGETQYF | TGTGCTAGTGGTCTGACAGGGGGGGGAGAGACCCAGTACTTC
TRBJ2-1 | few | TRBV11-2 | TRBD2 | CASSLGGGLAGGEQFF | TGTGCCAGCAGCTTAGGTGGCGGACTAGCGGGGGGTGAGCAGTTCTTC
TRBJ1-3 | few | TRBV9 | - | CASSPNPGTGNTIYF | TGTGCCAGCAGCCCAAATCCAGGGACAGGAAACACCATATATTTT
TRBJ1-5 | few | TRBV19 | - | CASSIAGASNQPQHF | TGTGCCAGTAGTATAGCGGGGGCTAGCAATCAGCCCCAGCATTTT
TRBJ1-1 | - | TRBV4-1 | - | CASSQPGRGEDTEAFF | TGCGCCAGCAGCCAACCGGGACGAGGGGAAGACACTGAAGCTTTCTTT
TRBJ1-1 | - | TRBV5-1 | - | CASSLGDGATEAFF | TGCGCCAGCAGCTTAGGGGATGGAGCCACTGAAGCTTTCTTT
TRBJ1-4 | - | TRBV6-1 | - | CASSSGTSNEKLFF | TGTGCCAGCAGTTCAGGGACCTCTAATGAAAAACTGTTTTTT
TRBJ2-7 | - | TRBV6-6 | - | CASSPRGSSYEQYF | TGTGCCAGCAGTCCGCGGGGTAGCTCCTACGAGCAGTACTTC
TRBJ1-2 | once | TRBV6-5 | - | CATLSGGAYTF | TGTGCCACCCTATCCGGGGGGGCCTACACCTTC